A selection of T cell receptor beta chains follows, all from one sample in a study of Ad26.COV2.S vaccination and SARS-CoV-2 variants. Sequencing used immunoSEQ multiplex PCR; TCRdb keeps in-frame clones, though not all of them. The sample consists of a few hundred thousand clones, over 75% of them appearing once. The starting material was peripheral blood, obtained in a trial of Ad26.COV2.S vaccine versus placebo. The receptors were sampled from a person aged 18-60 years who received the Ad26.COV2.S COVID-19 vaccine or a placebo. Each CDR3 is given with its conserved first and last residue. Rows may omit the clone size; those that give it use once, few, many or a size class.

J: TRBJ1-4
V: TRBV19
size: NA
CDR3: CASRLTSSQGALEKLFF

J: TRBJ2-2
V: TRBV19
size: once
CDR3: CASTLGGVTGELFF

J: TRBJ2-3
V: TRBV5-6
size: NA
CDR3: CASSPRTSGGLSADF

J: TRBJ1-3
V: TRBV2
size: NA
CDR3: CASSGTVNSGNTIYF

J: TRBJ1-5
V: TRBV7-9
size: NA
CDR3: CASSLARSGDGNQPQHF

J: TRBJ2-2
V: TRBV7-3
size: NA
CDR3: CASRSGVNTGELFF

J: TRBJ1-1
V: TRBV29-1
size: NA
CDR3: CSVEEKANTEAFF

J: TRBJ1-6
V: TRBV5-6
size: NA
CDR3: CASSFRPSSPLHF

J: TRBJ2-2
V: TRBV28
size: NA
CDR3: CASSKDRGPNTGELFF

J: TRBJ2-1
V: TRBV27
size: NA
CDR3: CASSFDGVSYNEQFF

J: TRBJ1-6
V: TRBV3-1/TRBV3-2
size: once
CDR3: CASSQGDFPHSPLHF

J: TRBJ2-7
V: TRBV18
size: NA
CDR3: CASSPRAGWENEQYF

J: TRBJ2-2
V: TRBV6-5
size: NA
CDR3: CASSSGTTNTGELFF

J: TRBJ2-7
V: TRBV7-2
size: NA
CDR3: CASSRISYEQYF

J: TRBJ2-5
V: TRBV19
size: NA
CDR3: CASSIEVGAYFQETQYF

J: TRBJ2-1
V: TRBV30
size: NA
CDR3: CAWGGGAPYNEQFF

J: TRBJ1-2
V: TRBV6-4
size: NA
CDR3: CASSYGQGRGYTF